This is a list of T cell receptor beta chains from one sample in a study of CD8 T cells in ankylosing spondylitis. Using its own MiXCR run on the 5' RACE reads, TCRdb lists one record per CDR3 protein. Among fewer than 450,000 distinct CDR3 sequences listed, 17% were seen once. The source material was blood, either unsorted or a sorted T cell fraction (not recorded which). The receptors shown here come from a male donor with ankylosing spondylitis. The CDR3 runs from the conserved cysteine through the conserved F or W. The D gene is left open where the match is weak. Clone size is stated in some rows and not others, as once, few, many or a class when expanded.

clone_size: few; j_call: TRBJ2-7; d_call: NA; v_call: TRBV27; cdr3_aa: CASSYIDTTEQYF; cdr3_nt: TGTGCCAGCAGTTATATCGACACGACCGAGCAGTACTTC
clone_size: many; j_call: TRBJ2-7; d_call: TRBD1; v_call: TRBV18; cdr3_aa: CASSRRQGSPYEQYF; cdr3_nt: TGTGCCAGCTCCCGCCGACAGGGTTCGCCTTACGAGCAGTACTTC
clone_size: NA; j_call: TRBJ1-1; d_call: NA; v_call: TRBV12-3/TRBV12-4; cdr3_aa: CASSLSSGPSYNTEAFF; cdr3_nt: TGTGCCAGCAGTTTATCCTCGGGGCCCTCTTATAACACTGAAGCTTTCTTT
clone_size: few; j_call: TRBJ1-1; d_call: NA; v_call: TRBV5-1; cdr3_aa: CASSPEIQGITEAFF; cdr3_nt: TGCGCCAGCAGCCCGGAAATACAGGGTATAACTGAAGCTTTCTTT
clone_size: few; j_call: TRBJ2-1; d_call: NA; v_call: TRBV7-3; cdr3_aa: CASSSEGGLHNEQFF; cdr3_nt: TGTGCCAGCAGCTCAGAGGGCGGACTTCACAATGAGCAGTTCTTC
clone_size: NA; j_call: TRBJ2-1; d_call: TRBD2; v_call: TRBV20-1; cdr3_aa: CSARPGLAGINEQFF; cdr3_nt: TGCAGTGCTAGACCTGGACTAGCGGGAATCAATGAGCAGTTCTTC
clone_size: NA; j_call: TRBJ2-3; d_call: NA; v_call: TRBV2; cdr3_aa: CASGRGQLSTDTQYF; cdr3_nt: TGTGCCAGCGGGCGCGGACAGTTAAGCACAGATACGCAGTATTTT
clone_size: few; j_call: TRBJ1-4; d_call: NA; v_call: TRBV5-1; cdr3_aa: CASSWGVRTREKLFF; cdr3_nt: TGCGCCAGCAGCTGGGGGGTCCGAACTCGGGAAAAACTGTTTTTT
clone_size: few; j_call: TRBJ1-1; d_call: TRBD1; v_call: TRBV27; cdr3_aa: CASSLSPGTGYTEAFF; cdr3_nt: TGTGCCAGCAGTTTATCGCCCGGGACAGGGTATACTGAAGCTTTCTTT
clone_size: few; j_call: TRBJ2-2; d_call: TRBD2; v_call: TRBV20-1; cdr3_aa: CSARAGGRTGELFF; cdr3_nt: TGCAGTGCTAGAGCGGGAGGGAGAACCGGGGAGCTGTTTTTT
clone_size: few; j_call: TRBJ2-3; d_call: NA; v_call: TRBV7-2; cdr3_aa: CASSQGNTQYF; cdr3_nt: TGTGCCAGCAGCCAAGGGAATACGCAGTATTTT
clone_size: few; j_call: TRBJ2-3; d_call: TRBD2; v_call: TRBV20-1; cdr3_aa: CSARGAGRTSGSTDTQYF; cdr3_nt: TGCAGTGCTAGGGGTGCTGGTCGGACTAGCGGTAGCACAGATACGCAGTATTTT
clone_size: NA; j_call: TRBJ2-1; d_call: NA; v_call: TRBV12-3/TRBV12-4; cdr3_aa: CAFSYTWGGGVYNEQFF; cdr3_nt: TGTGCCTTCAGTTACACCTGGGGAGGGGGGGTTTACAATGAGCAGTTCTTC
clone_size: few; j_call: TRBJ1-4; d_call: TRBD1; v_call: TRBV20-1; cdr3_aa: CSALPRDRAQKLFF; cdr3_nt: TGCAGTGCTTTGCCCCGGGACAGGGCTCAAAAACTGTTTTTT
clone_size: few; j_call: TRBJ2-2; d_call: NA; v_call: TRBV4-2; cdr3_aa: CASTLKTREPANTGELFF; cdr3_nt: TGTGCCAGCACCTTGAAAACCAGGGAACCCGCGAACACCGGGGAGCTGTTTTTT
clone_size: few; j_call: TRBJ2-1; d_call: TRBD2; v_call: TRBV6-5; cdr3_aa: CASSTSGTRGEQFF; cdr3_nt: TGTGCCAGCAGTACTAGCGGGACTCGGGGTGAGCAGTTCTTC
clone_size: NA; j_call: TRBJ2-7; d_call: NA; v_call: TRBV11-2; cdr3_aa: CASSLEPISYEQYF; cdr3_nt: TGTGCCAGCAGCTTAGAACCCATATCCTACGAGCAGTACTTC
clone_size: few; j_call: TRBJ1-2; d_call: NA; v_call: TRBV7-2; cdr3_aa: CASSPTGIGYGYTF; cdr3_nt: TGTGCCAGCAGCCCAACAGGGATCGGCTATGGCTACACCTTC
clone_size: NA; j_call: TRBJ2-7; d_call: NA; v_call: TRBV7-2; cdr3_aa: CASRLSGAYEQYF; cdr3_nt: TGTGCCAGCAGGCTATCGGGGGCCTACGAGCAGTACTTC
clone_size: NA; j_call: TRBJ1-5; d_call: TRBD1; v_call: TRBV5-6; cdr3_aa: CASSYADRENQPQHF; cdr3_nt: TGTGCCAGCAGCTATGCGGACAGGGAGAATCAGCCCCAGCATTTT
clone_size: few; j_call: TRBJ1-5; d_call: NA; v_call: TRBV7-9; cdr3_aa: CASSFGVNQPQHF; cdr3_nt: TGTGCCAGCAGCTTCGGTGTCAATCAGCCCCAGCATTTT
clone_size: few; j_call: TRBJ2-7; d_call: NA; v_call: TRBV5-1; cdr3_aa: CASSLVVGGSYEQYF; cdr3_nt: TGCGCCAGCAGCTTGGTGGTAGGAGGCTCCTACGAGCAGTACTTC
clone_size: NA; j_call: TRBJ1-3; d_call: NA; v_call: TRBV11-2; cdr3_aa: CASRSPPGNTIYF; cdr3_nt: TGTGCCAGCAGGTCCCCCCCCGGAAACACCATATATTTT
clone_size: NA; j_call: TRBJ1-1; d_call: NA; v_call: TRBV6-1; cdr3_aa: CASRKSDGNTEAFF; cdr3_nt: TGTGCCAGCAGGAAATCGGACGGGAACACTGAAGCTTTCTTT
clone_size: few; j_call: TRBJ1-2; d_call: TRBD1; v_call: TRBV10-3; cdr3_aa: CAISGDRGEANYGYTF; cdr3_nt: TGTGCCATCAGTGGCGACAGGGGGGAAGCTAACTATGGCTACACCTTC
clone_size: many; j_call: TRBJ1-6; d_call: NA; v_call: TRBV12-3/TRBV12-4; cdr3_aa: CASSSDLPNSPLHF; cdr3_nt: TGTGCCAGCAGTTCCGACCTACCTAATTCACCCCTCCACTTT
clone_size: many; j_call: TRBJ1-1; d_call: NA; v_call: TRBV7-2; cdr3_aa: CASSLGRTEAFF; cdr3_nt: TGTGCCAGCAGCTTAGGGCGGACTGAAGCTTTCTTT
clone_size: NA; j_call: TRBJ1-6; d_call: TRBD1; v_call: TRBV28; cdr3_aa: CASNIDRVRSPLHF; cdr3_nt: TGTGCCAGCAACATTGACAGGGTCAGGTCACCCCTCCACTTT
clone_size: NA; j_call: TRBJ2-5; d_call: NA; v_call: TRBV24-1; cdr3_aa: CATSIGRGWEETQYF; cdr3_nt: TGTGCCACCAGTATTGGCAGGGGATGGGAAGAGACCCAGTACTTC
clone_size: NA; j_call: TRBJ2-7; d_call: NA; v_call: TRBV18; cdr3_aa: CASSLAGPQAEQYF; cdr3_nt: TGTGCCAGCTCACTCGCCGGGCCTCAGGCCGAGCAGTACTTC
clone_size: NA; j_call: TRBJ2-7; d_call: TRBD1; v_call: TRBV20-1; cdr3_aa: CSARALTGDYEQYF; cdr3_nt: TGCAGTGCTAGAGCCCTGACAGGGGACTACGAGCAGTACTTC
clone_size: NA; j_call: TRBJ1-2; d_call: NA; v_call: TRBV12-3/TRBV12-4; cdr3_aa: CASSLRSGQLNGYTF; cdr3_nt: TGTGCCAGCAGTTTACGTTCGGGGCAGTTAAATGGCTACACCTTC
clone_size: NA; j_call: TRBJ2-6; d_call: NA; v_call: TRBV5-1; cdr3_aa: CASSLSSGLGTGANVLTF; cdr3_nt: TGCGCCAGCAGCTTGTCGAGCGGGTTGGGGACGGGGGCCAACGTCCTGACTTTC
clone_size: few; j_call: TRBJ2-7; d_call: NA; v_call: TRBV5-1; cdr3_aa: CASSLGGGNYEQYF; cdr3_nt: TGCGCCAGCAGCTTGGGAGGGGGTAACTACGAGCAGTACTTC
clone_size: once; j_call: TRBJ1-5; d_call: TRBD1; v_call: TRBV7-8; cdr3_aa: CASSTQTGVRANQPQHF; cdr3_nt: TGTGCCAGCAGCACCCAGACAGGGGTTAGGGCCAATCAGCCCCAGCATTTT
clone_size: NA; j_call: TRBJ2-2; d_call: TRBD2; v_call: TRBV4-2; cdr3_aa: CASSQESGANTGELFF; cdr3_nt: TGTGCCAGCAGCCAAGAAAGCGGGGCAAACACCGGGGAGCTGTTTTTT
clone_size: NA; j_call: TRBJ2-1; d_call: TRBD2; v_call: TRBV11-2; cdr3_aa: CASSLGTSGVYPSYNEQFF; cdr3_nt: TGTGCCAGCAGCTTAGGGACTAGCGGGGTATACCCCTCCTACAATGAGCAGTTCTTC
clone_size: few; j_call: TRBJ1-2; d_call: TRBD1; v_call: TRBV5-1; cdr3_aa: CASSLTGDDGYTF; cdr3_nt: TGCGCCAGCAGCTTGACAGGGGACGATGGCTACACCTTC
clone_size: few; j_call: TRBJ1-2; d_call: TRBD1; v_call: TRBV12-3/TRBV12-4; cdr3_aa: CASSDRVIDGYTF; cdr3_nt: TGTGCCAGCAGTGACAGGGTCATTGATGGCTACACCTTC
clone_size: NA; j_call: TRBJ1-1; d_call: NA; v_call: TRBV20-1; cdr3_aa: CSARAQGWDTEAFF; cdr3_nt: TGCAGTGCTAGAGCTCAGGGTTGGGACACTGAAGCTTTCTTT